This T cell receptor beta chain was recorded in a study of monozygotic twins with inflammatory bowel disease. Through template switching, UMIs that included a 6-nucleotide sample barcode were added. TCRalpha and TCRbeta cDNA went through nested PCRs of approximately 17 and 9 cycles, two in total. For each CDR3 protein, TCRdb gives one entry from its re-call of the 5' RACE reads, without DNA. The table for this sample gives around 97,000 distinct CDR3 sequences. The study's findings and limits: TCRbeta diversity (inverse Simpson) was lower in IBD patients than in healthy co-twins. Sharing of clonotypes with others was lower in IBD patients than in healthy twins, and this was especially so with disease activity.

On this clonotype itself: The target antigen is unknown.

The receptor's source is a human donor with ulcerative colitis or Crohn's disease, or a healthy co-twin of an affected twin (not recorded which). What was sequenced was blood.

CDR3 protein: CASSSFAGLHETQYF. J is TRBJ2-5 and V is TRBV12-3 or TRBV12-4; TCRdb indicates TRBD2, and absent DNA this call remains unverified. The CDR3 runs 15 residues.